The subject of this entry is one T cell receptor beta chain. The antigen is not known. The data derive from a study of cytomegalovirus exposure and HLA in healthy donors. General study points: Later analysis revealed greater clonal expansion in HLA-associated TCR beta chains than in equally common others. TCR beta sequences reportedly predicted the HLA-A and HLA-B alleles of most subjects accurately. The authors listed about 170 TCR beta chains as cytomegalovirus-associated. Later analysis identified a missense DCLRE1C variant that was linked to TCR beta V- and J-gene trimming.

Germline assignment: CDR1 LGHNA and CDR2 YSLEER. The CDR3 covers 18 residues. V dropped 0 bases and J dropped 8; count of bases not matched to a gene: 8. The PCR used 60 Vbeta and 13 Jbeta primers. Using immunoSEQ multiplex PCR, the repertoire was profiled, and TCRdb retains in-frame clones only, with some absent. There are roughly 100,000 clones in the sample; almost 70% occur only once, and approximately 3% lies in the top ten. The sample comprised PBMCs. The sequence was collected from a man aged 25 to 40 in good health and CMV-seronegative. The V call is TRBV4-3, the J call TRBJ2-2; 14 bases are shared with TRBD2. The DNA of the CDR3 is TGCGCCAGCAGCCAAGAACCCGGGACTAGCGGGAGAGGGGGGGAGCTGTTTTTT. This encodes CASSQEPGTSGRGGELFF.